These T cell receptor beta chains were read from a single sample in a study of cytomegalovirus exposure and HLA in healthy donors. This table comes from immunoSEQ multiplex PCR, and its TCRdb copy is limited to in-frame clones, with some not included. The sample records about 220,000 clones, about 80% being singletons. The sample comprised PBMCs. The receptors here all came from a man in his forties in good health and CMV-seropositive. CDR3s include the opening cysteine and the closing phenylalanine or tryptophan. D genes are given only for firm matches. The size field is filled for only some rows; it gives once, few, many or a size class.

v_call	j_call	d_call	clone_size	cdr3_nt	cdr3_aa
TRBV7-9	TRBJ1-1	TRBD1	.	TGTGCCAGCAGCAGGACAGGCCGGAACACTGAAGCTTTCTTT	CASSRTGRNTEAFF
TRBV6-5	TRBJ2-1	.	.	TGTGCCAGCAGTTACCCTCAGCGGGATGAGCAGTTCTTC	CASSYPQRDEQFF
TRBV10-3	TRBJ2-1	TRBD2	.	TGTGCCATCAGTGAGGGGGGACTAGCGGGGGGCGATGAGCAGTTCTTC	CAISEGGLAGGDEQFF
TRBV15	TRBJ1-1	TRBD1	.	TGTGCCACCTGGCCCGGGGACAGGGGGTCGAACACTGAAGCTTTCTTT	CATWPGDRGSNTEAFF
TRBV5-1	TRBJ1-1	.	.	TGCGCCAGCAGCTTGTACGGCACTGAAGCTTTCTTT	CASSLYGTEAFF
TRBV4-1	TRBJ2-7	TRBD1	.	TGCGCCAGCAGCCTTGGGACAGGGGCGGACGAGCAGTACTTC	CASSLGTGADEQYF
TRBV18	TRBJ1-2	.	.	TGTGCCAGCTCACCGAACAGCTATGGCTACACCTTC	CASSPNSYGYTF
TRBV6-5	TRBJ1-3	TRBD1	.	TGTGCCAGCAGTTATTCCGGACAGGGCGTTGGAAACACCATATATTTT	CASSYSGQGVGNTIYF
TRBV30	TRBJ2-5	TRBD2	.	TGTGCCTGGAGTGTACGAAGGGCAGGGAGGGGAGAGACCCAGTACTTC	CAWSVRRAGRGETQYF
TRBV28	TRBJ2-6	.	.	TGTGCCAGCGGGGAGGCAGGGGCCAACGTCCTGACTTTC	CASGEAGANVLTF
TRBV7-9	TRBJ1-4	TRBD1	.	TGTGCCAGCAGCGCTCGACAGGGAACGCGAAAAACTGTTTTT	CASSARQGTRKTVF
TRBV4-2	TRBJ2-6	.	.	TGTGCCAGCAGCCAACCACCTAAGGGAGCTGGGGCCAACGTCCTGACTTTC	CASSQPPKGAGANVLTF
TRBV7-2	TRBJ2-5	TRBD1	.	TGTGCCAGCAGTGATACAGGGGGCGGCGGGGAGACCCAGTACTTC	CASSDTGGGGETQYF
TRBV18	TRBJ1-1	.	.	TGTGCCAGCTCACCACGCGGAGACACTGAAGCTTTCTTT	CASSPRGDTEAFF
TRBV6-5	TRBJ1-1	TRBD1	.	TGTGCCAGCAGCCCGACAGGGGCATGGACTGAAGCTTTCTTT	CASSPTGAWTEAFF
TRBV9	TRBJ2-7	.	.	TGTGCCAGCAGCCTCCGGGACTCCAGCTCCTACGAGCAGTACTTC	CASSLRDSSSYEQYF
TRBV18	TRBJ1-5	TRBD1	.	TGTGCCAGCTCACCCCTCGGACAGGGGGTAATTGCTCAGCCCCAGCATTTT	CASSPLGQGVIAQPQHF
TRBV30	TRBJ1-6	TRBD1	.	TGTGCCTGGGATTTAGGGACAGAGAAGAATAATTCACCCCTCCACTTT	CAWDLGTEKNNSPLHF
TRBV30	TRBJ2-5	TRBD2	once	TGTGCCTGGAGTGGGGGGCTAGCGGGCTTCGAGACCCAGTACTTC	CAWSGGLAGFETQYF
TRBV7-2	TRBJ1-5	TRBD1	.	TGTGCCAGCAGCCGGGACAGGGTCCCGGAGCAGCATTTT	CASSRDRVPEQHF
TRBV10-1	TRBJ2-3	TRBD2	.	TGCGCCAGCAGTGAGGTTCCGGGACTAGCGGGAGGGCCCCCAGATACGCAGTATTTT	CASSEVPGLAGGPPDTQYF
TRBV27	TRBJ1-2	.	.	TGTGCCAGCAGCCAAGTATCGGGCAGGGGAACTAACTATGGCTACACCTTC	CASSQVSGRGTNYGYTF
TRBV6-1	TRBJ1-1	TRBD1	.	TGTGCCAGCACCAGGACAGGGAGGCTGGAAGCTTTCTTT	CASTRTGRLEAFF
TRBV6-5	TRBJ2-1	TRBD1	.	TGTGCCAGCAGTTACTGGGACAGCCCCTCCTACAATGAGCAGTTCTTC	CASSYWDSPSYNEQFF
TRBV5-1	TRBJ1-1	TRBD1	.	TGCGCCAGCAGCCCAGGACAGGGGGACGCTGGCACTGAAGCTTTCTTT	CASSPGQGDAGTEAFF
TRBV7-9	TRBJ1-2	.	.	TGTGCCAGCAGCCAAATCAACAGCCTCTATGGCTACACCTTC	CASSQINSLYGYTF
TRBV4-2	TRBJ2-3	.	.	TGTGCCAGCACAGGAACTAGCACAGATACGCAGTATTTT	CASTGTSTDTQYF
TRBV28	TRBJ1-4	.	.	TGTGCCAGCAGGGATAAACTGGGGCCTCCGAATGAAAAACTGTTTTTT	CASRDKLGPPNEKLFF
TRBV15	TRBJ1-2	.	few	TGTGCCACCAGCAGAGGTCGGGGTGGCTACACCTTC	CATSRGRGGYTF
TRBV2	TRBJ2-3	TRBD2	.	TGTGCCAGCAGTCGAAGCGGGAGTTGGGATACGCAGTATTTT	CASSRSGSWDTQYF
TRBV18	TRBJ1-2	.	.	TGTGCCAGCTCACGACAGTCCTATGGCTACACCTTC	CASSRQSYGYTF
TRBV11-3	TRBJ2-3	TRBD2	.	TGTGCCAGCCGTGTGAGCGGGAGGGATACGCAGTATTTT	CASRVSGRDTQYF
TRBV4-2	TRBJ2-5	TRBD2	.	TGTGCCAGCAGCACCCGACTAGCGGGAGGGGGGTACCAAGAGACCCAGTACTTC	CASSTRLAGGGYQETQYF
TRBV5-4	TRBJ2-7	.	many	TGTGCCAGCAGCTTGGGCCAGGGAGGCTACTACGAGCAGTACTTC	CASSLGQGGYYEQYF
TRBV5-4	TRBJ2-3	TRBD2	.	TGTGCCAGCAGCATTGGGGGAGGGCCCCCAGATACGCAGTATTTT	CASSIGGGPPDTQYF
TRBV18	TRBJ1-1	TRBD1	.	TGTGCCAGCTCACAAGGGACAGGGACGGTGAACACTGAAGCTTTCTTT	CASSQGTGTVNTEAFF
TRBV28	TRBJ1-2	.	.	TGTGCCAGCAGTTTATCGTGGGGCGCAGGCTATGGCTACACCTTC	CASSLSWGAGYGYTF
TRBV29-1	TRBJ2-1	TRBD1	.	TGCAGCGTTGTCCCCGGGACAGGCAGCTCCTACAATGAGCAGTTCTTC	CSVVPGTGSSYNEQFF